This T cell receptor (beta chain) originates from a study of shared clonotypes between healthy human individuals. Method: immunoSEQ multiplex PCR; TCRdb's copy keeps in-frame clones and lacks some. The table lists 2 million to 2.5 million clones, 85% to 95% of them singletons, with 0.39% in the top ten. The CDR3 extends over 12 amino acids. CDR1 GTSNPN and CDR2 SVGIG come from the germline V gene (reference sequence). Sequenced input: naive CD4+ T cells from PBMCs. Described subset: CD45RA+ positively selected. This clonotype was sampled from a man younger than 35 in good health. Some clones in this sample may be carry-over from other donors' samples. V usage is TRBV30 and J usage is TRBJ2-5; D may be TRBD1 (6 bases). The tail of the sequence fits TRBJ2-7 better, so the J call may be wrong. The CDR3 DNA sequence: TGTGCCTGGTTTTCGGACAGAAACGAGCAGTACTTC. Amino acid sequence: CAWFSDRNEQYF.